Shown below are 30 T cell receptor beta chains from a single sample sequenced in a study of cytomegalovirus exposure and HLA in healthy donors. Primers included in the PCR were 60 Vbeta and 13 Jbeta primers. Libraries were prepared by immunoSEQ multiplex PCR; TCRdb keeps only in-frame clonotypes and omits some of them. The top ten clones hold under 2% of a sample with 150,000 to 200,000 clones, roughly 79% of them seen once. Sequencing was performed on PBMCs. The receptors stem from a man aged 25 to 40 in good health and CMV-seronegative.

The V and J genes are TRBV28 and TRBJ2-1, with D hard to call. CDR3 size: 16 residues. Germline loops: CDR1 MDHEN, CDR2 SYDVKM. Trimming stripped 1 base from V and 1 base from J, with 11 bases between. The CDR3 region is CASSLYSGDSYNEQFF. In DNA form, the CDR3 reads TGTGCCAGCAGTTTATACTCCGGTGATTCCTACAATGAGCAGTTCTTC.

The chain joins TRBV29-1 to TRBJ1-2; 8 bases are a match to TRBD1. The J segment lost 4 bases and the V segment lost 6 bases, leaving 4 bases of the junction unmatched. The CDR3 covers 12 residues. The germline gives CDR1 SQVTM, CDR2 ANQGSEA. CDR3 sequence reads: CSVRTGGYGYTF. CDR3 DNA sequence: TGCAGCGTGCGCACAGGGGGCTATGGCTACACCTTC.

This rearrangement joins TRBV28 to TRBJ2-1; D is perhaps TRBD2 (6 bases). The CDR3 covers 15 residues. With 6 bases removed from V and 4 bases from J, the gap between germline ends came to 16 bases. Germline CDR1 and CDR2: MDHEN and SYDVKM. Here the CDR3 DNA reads TGTGCCAGCAGGATTGGCGGGATTTTTTACAATGAGCAGTTCTTC. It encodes CASRIGGIFYNEQFF.

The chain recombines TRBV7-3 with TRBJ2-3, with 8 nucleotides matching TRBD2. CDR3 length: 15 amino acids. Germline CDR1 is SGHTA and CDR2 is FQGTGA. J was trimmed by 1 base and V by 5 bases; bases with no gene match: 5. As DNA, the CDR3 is TGTGCCAGCAGCGGGCAAGCGGGGGGCACAGATACGCAGTATTTT. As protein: CASSGQAGGTDTQYF.

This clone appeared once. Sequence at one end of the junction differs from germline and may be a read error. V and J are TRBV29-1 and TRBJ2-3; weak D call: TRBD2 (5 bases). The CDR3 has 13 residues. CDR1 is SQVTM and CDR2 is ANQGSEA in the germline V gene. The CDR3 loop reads CSAEDGVRAEQYF. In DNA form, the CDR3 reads TGCAGCGCTGAAGATGGGGTGCGGGCCGAGCAGTATTTT.

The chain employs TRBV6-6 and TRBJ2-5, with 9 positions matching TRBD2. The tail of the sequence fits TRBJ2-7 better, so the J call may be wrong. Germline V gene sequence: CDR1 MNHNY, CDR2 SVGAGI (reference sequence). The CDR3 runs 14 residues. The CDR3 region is CASATSGLTYEQYF. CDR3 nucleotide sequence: TGTGCCAGCGCCACTAGCGGGTTAACCTACGAGCAGTACTTC.

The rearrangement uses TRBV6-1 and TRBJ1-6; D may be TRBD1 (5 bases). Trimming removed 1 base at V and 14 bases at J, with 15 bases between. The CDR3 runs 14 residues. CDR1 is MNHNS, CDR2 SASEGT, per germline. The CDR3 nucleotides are TGTGCCAGCAGTGAAGGCCCGGCGGTACAGGCCCTCCACTTT. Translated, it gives CASSEGPAVQALHF.

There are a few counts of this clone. The CDR3 nucleotides read TGTGCCAGCAGAAGAACAGGGAACAATGAGCAGTTCTTC. It translates to CASRRTGNNEQFF. V usage is TRBV6-1 and J usage is TRBJ2-1, with D tentatively TRBD1 (6 bases). Trimming left V 6 bases short and J 5 bases short, with 11 bases between. The length of the CDR3 is 13 residues. The germline gives CDR1 MNHNS, CDR2 SASEGT.

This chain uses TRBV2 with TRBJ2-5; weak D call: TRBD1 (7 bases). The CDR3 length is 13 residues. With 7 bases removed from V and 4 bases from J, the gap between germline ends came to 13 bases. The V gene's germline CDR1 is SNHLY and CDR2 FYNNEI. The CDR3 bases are TGTGCCAGCATGGCAGGGGGGTTAGAGACCCAGTACTTC. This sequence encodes CASMAGGLETQYF.

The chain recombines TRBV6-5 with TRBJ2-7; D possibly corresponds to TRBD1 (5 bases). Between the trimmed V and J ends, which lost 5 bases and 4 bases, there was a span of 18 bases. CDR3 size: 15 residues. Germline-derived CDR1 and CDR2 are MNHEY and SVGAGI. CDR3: CASSRPARARYEQYF. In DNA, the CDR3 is TGTGCCAGCAGTCGACCCGCCAGGGCGCGGTACGAGCAGTACTTC.

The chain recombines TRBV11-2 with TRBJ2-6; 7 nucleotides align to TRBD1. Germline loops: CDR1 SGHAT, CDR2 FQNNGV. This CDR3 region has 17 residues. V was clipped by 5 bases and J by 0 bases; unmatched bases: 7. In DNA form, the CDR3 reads TGTGCCAGCAGCCAAACAGGGGCTATCTCTGGGGCCAACGTCCTGACTTTC. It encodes CASSQTGAISGANVLTF.

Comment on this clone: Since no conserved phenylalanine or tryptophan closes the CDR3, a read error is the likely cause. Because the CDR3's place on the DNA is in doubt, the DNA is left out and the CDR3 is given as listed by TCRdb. CDR3 region: CASSRTSGQGFP. This rearrangement joins TRBV27 to TRBJ1-3; the table assigns TRBD1, which was not confirmed against the DNA. The CDR3 is 12 amino acids in total, end residues counted. Germline V gene sequence: CDR1 MNHEY, CDR2 SMNVEV (reference sequence).

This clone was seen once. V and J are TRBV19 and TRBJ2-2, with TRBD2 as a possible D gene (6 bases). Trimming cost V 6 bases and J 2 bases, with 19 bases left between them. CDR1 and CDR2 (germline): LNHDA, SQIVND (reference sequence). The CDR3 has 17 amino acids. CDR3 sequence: CASRDPRGRSNTGELFF. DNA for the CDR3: TGTGCCAGTAGAGACCCACGGGGGAGGAGTAACACCGGGGAGCTGTTTTTT.

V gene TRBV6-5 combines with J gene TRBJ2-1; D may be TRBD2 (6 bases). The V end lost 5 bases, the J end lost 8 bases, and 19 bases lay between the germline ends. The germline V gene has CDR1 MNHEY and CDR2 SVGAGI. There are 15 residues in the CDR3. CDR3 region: CASSPPGLRFHEQFF. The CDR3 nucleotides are TGTGCCAGCAGTCCCCCGGGACTCCGTTTCCATGAGCAGTTCTTC.

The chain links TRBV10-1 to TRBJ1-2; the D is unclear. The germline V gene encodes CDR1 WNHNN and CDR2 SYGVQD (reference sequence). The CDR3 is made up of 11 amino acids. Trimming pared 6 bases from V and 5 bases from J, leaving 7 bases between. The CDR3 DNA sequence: TGCGCCAGCAGCCCCGAGTATGGCTACACCTTC. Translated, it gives CASSPEYGYTF.

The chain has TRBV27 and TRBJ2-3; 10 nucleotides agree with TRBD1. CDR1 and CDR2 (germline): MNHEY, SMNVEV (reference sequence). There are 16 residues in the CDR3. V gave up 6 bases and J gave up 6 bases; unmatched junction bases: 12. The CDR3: CASRPGQGGNADTQYF. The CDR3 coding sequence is TGTGCCAGCAGGCCCGGACAGGGGGGAAACGCCGATACGCAGTATTTT.

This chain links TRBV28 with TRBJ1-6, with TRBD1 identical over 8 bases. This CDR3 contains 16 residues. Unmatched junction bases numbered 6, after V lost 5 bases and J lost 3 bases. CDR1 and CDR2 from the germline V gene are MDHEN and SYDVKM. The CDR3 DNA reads TGTGCCAGCAGTACACCGGACAGGGTCTATAATTCACCCCTCCACTTT. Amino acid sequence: CASSTPDRVYNSPLHF. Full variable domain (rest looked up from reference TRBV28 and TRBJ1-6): DVKVTQSSRYLVKRTGEKVFLECVQDMDHENMFWYRQDPGLGLRLIYFSYDVKMKEKGDIPEGYSVSREKKERFSLILESASTNQTSMYLCASSTPDRVYNSPLHFGNGTRLTVT.

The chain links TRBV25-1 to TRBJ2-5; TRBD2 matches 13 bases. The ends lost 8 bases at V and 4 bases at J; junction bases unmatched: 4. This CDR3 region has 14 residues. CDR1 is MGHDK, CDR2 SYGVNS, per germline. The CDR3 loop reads CASCRTSGRETQYF. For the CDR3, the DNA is TGTGCCAGCTGCCGGACTAGCGGGAGAGAGACCCAGTACTTC.

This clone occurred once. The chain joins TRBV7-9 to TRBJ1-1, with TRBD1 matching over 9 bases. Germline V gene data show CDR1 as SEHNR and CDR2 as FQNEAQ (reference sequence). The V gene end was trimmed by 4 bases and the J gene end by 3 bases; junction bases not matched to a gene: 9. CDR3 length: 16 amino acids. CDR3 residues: CASSSRIQGADTEAFF. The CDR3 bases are TGTGCCAGCAGCTCCAGAATACAGGGGGCGGACACTGAAGCTTTCTTT.

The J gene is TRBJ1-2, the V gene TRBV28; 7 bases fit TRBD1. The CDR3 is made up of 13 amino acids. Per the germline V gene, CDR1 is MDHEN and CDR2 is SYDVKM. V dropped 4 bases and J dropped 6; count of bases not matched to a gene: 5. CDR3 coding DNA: TGTGCCAGCAGTTCCCCTGGGACAGATGGCTACACCTTC. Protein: CASSSPGTDGYTF.

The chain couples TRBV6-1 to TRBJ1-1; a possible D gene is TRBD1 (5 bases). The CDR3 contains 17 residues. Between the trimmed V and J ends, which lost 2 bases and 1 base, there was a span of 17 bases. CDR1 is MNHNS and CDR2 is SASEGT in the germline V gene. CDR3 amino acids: CASSERGGRQANTEAFF. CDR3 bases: TGTGCCAGCAGTGAACGGGGGGGTCGGCAGGCGAACACTGAAGCTTTCTTT.

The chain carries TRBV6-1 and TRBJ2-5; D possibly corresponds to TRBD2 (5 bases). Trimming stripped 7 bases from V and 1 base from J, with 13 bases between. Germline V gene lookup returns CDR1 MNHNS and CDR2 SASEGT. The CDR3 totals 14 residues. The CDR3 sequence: CASIKYAGQETQYF. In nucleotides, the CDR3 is TGTGCCAGCATCAAGTACGCGGGCCAAGAGACCCAGTACTTC.

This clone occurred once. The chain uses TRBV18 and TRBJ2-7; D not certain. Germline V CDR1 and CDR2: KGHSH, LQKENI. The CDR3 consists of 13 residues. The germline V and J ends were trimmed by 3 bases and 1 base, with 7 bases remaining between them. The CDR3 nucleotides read TGTGCCAGCTCACCGGCACAGTCCTACGAGCAGTACTTC. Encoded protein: CASSPAQSYEQYF. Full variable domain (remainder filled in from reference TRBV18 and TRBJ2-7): NAGVMQNPRHLVRRRGQEARLRCSPMKGHSHVYWYRQLPEEGLKFMVYLQKENIIDESGMPKERFSAEFPKEGPSILRIQQVVRGDSAAYFCASSPAQSYEQYFGPGTRLTVT.

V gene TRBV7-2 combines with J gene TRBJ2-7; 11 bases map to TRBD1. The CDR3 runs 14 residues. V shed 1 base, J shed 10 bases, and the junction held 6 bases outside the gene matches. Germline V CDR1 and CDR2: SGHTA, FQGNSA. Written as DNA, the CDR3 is TGTGCCAGCAGCTTAGATGATGGGACAGGGGGTCAGTACTTC. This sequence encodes CASSLDDGTGGQYF.

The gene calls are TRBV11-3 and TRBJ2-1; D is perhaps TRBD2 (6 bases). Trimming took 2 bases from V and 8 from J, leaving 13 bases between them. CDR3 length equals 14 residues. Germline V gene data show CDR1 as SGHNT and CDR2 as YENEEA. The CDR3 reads CASSLSLASHEQFF. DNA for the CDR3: TGTGCCAGCAGCTTAAGTCTAGCGAGCCATGAGCAGTTCTTC.

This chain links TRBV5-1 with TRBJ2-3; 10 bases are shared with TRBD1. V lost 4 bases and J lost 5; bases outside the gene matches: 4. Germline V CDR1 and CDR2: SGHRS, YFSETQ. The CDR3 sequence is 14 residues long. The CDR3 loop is CASSEDRGIDTQYF. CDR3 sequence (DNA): TGCGCCAGCAGCGAGGACAGGGGGATAGATACGCAGTATTTT.

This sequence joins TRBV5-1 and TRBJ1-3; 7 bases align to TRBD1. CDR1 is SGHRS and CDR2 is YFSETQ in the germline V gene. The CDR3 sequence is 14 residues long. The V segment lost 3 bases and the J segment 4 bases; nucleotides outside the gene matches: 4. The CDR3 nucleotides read TGCGCCAGCAGCTCTACAGGGGTCGGAAACACCATATATTTT. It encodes CASSSTGVGNTIYF.

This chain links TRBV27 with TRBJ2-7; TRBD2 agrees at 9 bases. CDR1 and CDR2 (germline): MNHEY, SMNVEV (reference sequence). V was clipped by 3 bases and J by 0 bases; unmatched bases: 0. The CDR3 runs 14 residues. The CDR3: CASSFSGGSYEQYF. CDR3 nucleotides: TGTGCCAGCAGTTTTAGCGGGGGCTCCTACGAGCAGTACTTC.

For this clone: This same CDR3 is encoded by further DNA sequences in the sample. CDR3 bases: TGCGCCAGCAGCCAAGGACTAGCGGGCACAGATACGCAGTATTTT. The encoded protein is CASSQGLAGTDTQYF. The chain joins TRBV4-1 to TRBJ2-3; 9 nucleotides line up with TRBD2. Germline values: CDR1 MGHRA, CDR2 YSYEKL. With 1 base clipped from V and 1 base from J, the junction kept 0 bases outside the gene matches. The CDR3 sequence is 15 residues long.

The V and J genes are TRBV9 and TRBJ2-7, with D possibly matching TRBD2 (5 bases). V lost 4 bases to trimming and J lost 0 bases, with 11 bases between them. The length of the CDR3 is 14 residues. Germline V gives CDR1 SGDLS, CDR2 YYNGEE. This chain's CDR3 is CASSSEGFSYEQYF. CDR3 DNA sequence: TGTGCCAGCAGCTCAGAGGGCTTCTCCTACGAGCAGTACTTC.